The clone carrying this T cell receptor beta chain has ten or more counts. Its antigen is undetermined. The source of the sample is a study of metastatic and nonmetastatic thyroid tumors. On the study more broadly: Blood and tumor or nodule tissue repertoires from malignant and benign thyroid patients were compared.

Each patient came to thyroid surgery without any prior treatment (of any kind). Original processing notes: Clinicopathological groups of papillary thyroid cancer showed CDR3 differences that were used to build a distant-metastasis classifier. TCRdb used MiXCR to call clones anew from the PCR reads. TCRdb, not the authors, supplied the V and J calls. This sample has over 45,000 clones; 24% occur once, and the top ten carry over 3%. General study points: When malignant thyroid tumors were compared with benign nodules, TCR beta diversity was reportedly significantly higher in the malignant tumors. This held in both blood and tumor samples.

The clonotype was recovered from a male donor with papillary thyroid cancer or a benign thyroid nodule (not recorded which). Some clones in this sample may be carry-over from other donors' samples. The material sequenced was blood.

The CDR3 spells CASSRNPSGRGISNQPQHF. In nucleotides, the CDR3 is TGTGCCAGTAGCCGAAATCCTTCTGGCAGGGGGATAAGCAATCAGCCCCAGCATTTT. This chain connects TRBV19 to TRBJ1-5, with 7 bases fitting TRBD1. J was trimmed by 1 base and V by 6 bases; bases with no gene match: 18. CDR1 and CDR2 from the germline V gene are LNHDA and SQIVND (reference sequence). This CDR3 is 19 amino acids long.